Below, one TCR beta chain is given with its context. This receptor's antigen is unknown. The input lacks base qualities; no much larger clone sits a single base away. This sample is drawn from a study of regulatory T cells in long-lasting Graves disease (dated by TCRdb to about 2021). With regard to the full study: Persistent Graves' disease was defined as antithyroid drug treatment for over 5 years with persistently positive TSH receptor autoantibodies. Persistent Graves' disease patients were compared with newly diagnosed Graves' disease patients by peripheral blood TCR sequencing and RNA sequencing. The study took place in China and was registered as a clinical trial. A total of some 33 samples were covered by TCR sequencing, comprising approximately 13 persistent and 20 newly diagnosed Graves' disease patients. Persistent Graves' disease patients in the clinical cohort had taken antithyroid drugs for roughly 10 years on average. The investigation overall reported the following: Sequencing and analysis were limited to the TCR beta chain. Peripheral blood alone was examined, since thyroid tissue, which constituted the primary lesion, could not be accessed. The authors noted that the small sample size was a limitation that may lower accuracy. Persistent Graves' disease patients showed lower TCR Shannon entropy and fewer highly expanded clones than newly diagnosed patients, suggesting clonal expansion. Persistent patients shared more public clonotypes among themselves (over 2,500) than newly diagnosed patients did (approximately 900).

The time point label, read with the paper, signifies: persistent/refractory GD, antithyroid drugs over 5 years with positive TRAb. RNA was extracted from PBMCs in TRIzol for both TCR sequencing and RNA sequencing. The diagnosis of Graves' disease was made according to American Thyroid Association guidelines. Recruitment of patients was carried out at an endocrinology department in Xi'an, China. Each patient gave 7 to 9.5 milliliters of peripheral blood, collected in an EDTA anticoagulant tube. Ficoll Paque Plus density gradient separation was used to isolate PBMCs, and no further T cell sorting was done. An Agilent 2100 Bioanalyzer and agarose gel were used to assess RNA quality, and a NanoDrop 2000 was used to measure RNA concentration. To prepare the library, multiplex PCR was applied. The run used an Illumina HiSeq 4000. TCR beta libraries were built with iRepertoire HTBI primers and Arm-PCR amplification of CDR3 regions. PCR products were gel purified before sequencing. Concerning the study's data processing: Gene usage analysis of CDR3 amino acid clonotypes used the 50 to 70 TRBV and some 13 TRBJ segments found across samples. COPE and FqMerger were used to merge the filtered high-quality paired reads into contigs. Contigs were aligned with BLAST to IMGT TRBV, TRBD and TRBJ reference genes, and CDR3 was defined per IMGT. Highly expanded clones were defined as clonotypes with a frequency above 0.1%. Shannon entropy was used to measure repertoire diversity, and the Gini coefficient was used to measure V-J evenness. Public clonotypes were defined as clonotypes shared by more than one individual. TCRdb took the public reads, trimmed them with fastp at Q25, ran MiXCR for clone calling and kept in-frame beta chains. CDR3 protein sequences are deduplicated, and each keeps its most common genes and DNA. TCRdb's processing, not the authors' own work, is the source of the V and J calls. The sample table holds a few hundred thousand distinct CDR3 sequences, of which 20% to 30% were seen once. The ten largest clones add up to about 27% of the sample.

This receptor was obtained from a female donor with Graves disease. Here the sequenced sample was peripheral blood mononuclear cells (PBMCs), taken when the disease was refractory, from a patient treated with antithyroid drugs.

The encoded CDR3 is CASSLTRASYEQYF. The DNA sequence reads TGTGCCAGCAGCTTAACGCGGGCCTCCTACGAGCAGTACTTC. In this chain, TRBV7-2 is recombined with TRBJ2-7; a tentative D match to TRBD2 spans 5 bases. The cysteine opens and the phenylalanine closes a CDR3 of 14 amino acids. This entry keeps only the CDR3 DNA: 42 bases, framed from base 1. Relative to germline, V is 2 bases shorter and J is 0 bases shorter, with 8 bases between their ends. The germline V gene specifies SGHTA as CDR1 and FQGNSA as CDR2.